Each of the 10 T cell receptor beta chains below was sequenced from the same sample in a study of blood T cell repertoires in COVID-19. The repertoire was sequenced with immunoSEQ multiplex PCR; TCRdb's copy has only in-frame clones and lacks some. The sample consists of roughly 120,000 clones, about 83% of them appearing once. The sequenced material came from peripheral blood. The receptors originated from a man in his 70s with acute or convalescent COVID-19.

This clone was observed many times. This chain connects TRBV2 to TRBJ2-4, with a tentative D call TRBD1 (5 bases). CDR1 and CDR2 (germline): SNHLY, FYNNEI. Between the trimmed V and J ends, which lost 4 bases and 0 bases, there was a span of 10 bases. This CDR3 region has 15 residues. The CDR3 region has the DNA TGTGCCAGCAGTGCCAGGGTTCTAGCCAAAAACATTCAGTACTTC. The encoded protein is CASSARVLAKNIQYF.

The J gene is TRBJ2-3, the V gene TRBV30; no clear D. The germline V gene has CDR1 GTSNPN and CDR2 SVGIG (reference sequence). V was shortened by 2 bases and J by 0 bases, with 12 bases between the two germline ends. The length of the CDR3 is 15 residues. CDR3 DNA: TGTGCCTGGAGTCGTGTGGGCCGAAGCACAGATACGCAGTATTTT. Protein product: CAWSRVGRSTDTQYF.

The chain employs TRBV6-5 and TRBJ1-2; 7 bases match TRBD1. Per germline, CDR1 MNHEY and CDR2 SVGAGI. CDR3 length: 13 amino acids. The V gene end was trimmed by 6 bases and the J gene end by 8 bases; junction bases not matched to a gene: 9. The DNA of the CDR3 is TGTGCCAGCAGACCTACAGGGGCAGGGGGCTACACCTTC. It is translated as CASRPTGAGGYTF.

The V and J genes are TRBV5-1 and TRBJ2-1; 9 bases agree with TRBD1. The CDR3 loop spans 15 amino acids. V was clipped by 4 bases and J by 9 bases; unmatched bases: 11. CDR1 and CDR2 from the germline V gene are SGHRS and YFSETQ. In nucleotides, the CDR3 is TGCGCCAGCAGCCCCGGGGGACAGGGTGTCGCTGAGCAGTTCTTC. Translating it yields CASSPGGQGVAEQFF.

V is TRBV27 and J is TRBJ1-5; TRBD1 matches at 7 bases. Germline V gives CDR1 MNHEY, CDR2 SMNVEV (reference sequence). The CDR3 extends over 15 amino acids. V shed 5 bases and J 1 base; nucleotides not matched to a gene: 5. The CDR3 DNA sequence: TGTGCCAGCAGTATTGACAGGGACAGCAATCAGCCCCAGCATTTT. This translates into CASSIDRDSNQPQHF.

The chain couples TRBV7-9 to TRBJ1-1; 10 positions match TRBD1. The CDR3 contains 16 residues. Trimming at V came to 5 bases and at J to 0 bases, leaving 6 bases not matched to a gene. Germline lookup yields CDR1 SEHNR and CDR2 FQNEAQ (reference sequence). The CDR3 spells CASSRRQGALNTEAFF. The CDR3 region has the DNA TGTGCCAGCAGCCGTCGACAGGGGGCTTTGAACACTGAAGCTTTCTTT.

This clone was seen only a few times. The V and J genes are TRBV6-4 and TRBJ2-1; perhaps TRBD2 as D (6 bases). V shed 4 bases and J shed 3 bases, with 13 bases lying between them. Germline CDR1 and CDR2: MRHNA and SNTAGT. The CDR3 has 15 amino acids. The CDR3, as DNA: TGTGCCAGCAGTGTCCAGGGAGGAGACTACAATGAGCAGTTCTTC. It is translated as CASSVQGGDYNEQFF.

This chain uses TRBV19 with TRBJ1-1; 7 bases fit TRBD1. The CDR3 totals 12 residues. The germline V gene has CDR1 LNHDA and CDR2 SQIVND (reference sequence). V lost 9 bases and J lost 5; bases outside the gene matches: 6. CDR3 bases: TGTGCCAGCAGACAGGGCTGGACTGAAGCTTTCTTT. Translation gives CASRQGWTEAFF.

Only one count was recorded for this clone. The rearrangement links TRBV6-6 to TRBJ1-6; no clear D gene. The V and J ends lost 5 bases and 7 bases respectively, with 12 bases between them. The CDR3 length is 14 residues. Germline loops: CDR1 MNHNY, CDR2 SVGAGI (reference sequence). Here the CDR3 DNA reads TGTGCCAGCAGTCCCTGGGCAGAGAATTCACCCCTCCACTTT. As protein: CASSPWAENSPLHF.

The CDR3, as DNA: TGTGCCACCAGTGGGGGACTACCGAACACCGGGGAGCTGTTTTTT. It is translated as CATSGGLPNTGELFF. The chain couples TRBV24-1 to TRBJ2-2, with 7 nucleotides matching TRBD2. Per germline, CDR1 KGHDR and CDR2 SFDVKD. The CDR3 covers 15 residues. V lost 5 bases, J lost 0 bases, and 2 bases stayed unmatched.